A single sample is the source of the 8 T cell receptor beta chains below, sequenced in a study of T cell responses to AZD1222 COVID-19 vaccine (dated by TCRdb to about 2021). The method was the immunoSEQ multiplex PCR assay. TCRdb took over this immuneACCESS table, retaining in-frame rearrangements with V and J assigned. Such tables are incomplete; in checked studies, under half of the missing clones stem from an unresolved V gene, and the remainder is unexplained. In all, the sample holds some 140,000 clones, and roughly 90% of those were seen once. In total, the top ten clones hold 1.9% of the sample. The time point tag for this specimen amounts to: baseline before first vaccination. Source: peripheral blood, taken on day 0 of AZD1222 vaccination. The receptors derive from an adult in good health.

This chain joins TRBV7-9 and TRBJ2-1, with D tentatively TRBD2 (5 bases). V was pared by 7 bases and J by 5 bases, with 24 bases between. Germline assignment: CDR1 SEHNR and CDR2 FQNEAQ (reference sequence). CDR3 size: 17 residues. The CDR3 DNA reads TGTGCCAGCATCTCCCCCGCCAACGGGATCCAAAACAATGAGCAGTTCTTC. Amino acids: CASISPANGIQNNEQFF. Using reference TRBV7-9 and TRBJ2-1 for the parts outside the CDR3, the full variable domain is DTGVSQNPRHKITKRGQNVTFRCDPISEHNRLYWYRQTLGQGPEFLTYFQNEAQLEKSRLLSDRFSAERPKGSFSTLEIQRTEQGDSAMYLCASISPANGIQNNEQFFGPGTRLTVL.

The genes are TRBV10-3 and TRBJ1-3, with TRBD1 matching 7 bases. Germline V gene lookup returns CDR1 ENHRY and CDR2 SYGVKD. The junction had 4 bases not matched to a gene; V was cut back by 1 base and J by 1 base. The CDR3 runs 16 residues. CDR3 in amino acids: CAISELTGPSGNTIYF. The DNA for the CDR3 is TGTGCCATCAGTGAGTTGACAGGGCCATCTGGAAACACCATATATTTT.

The chain recombines TRBV2 with TRBJ2-5, with 10 bases fitting TRBD1. The trim removed 6 bases at V and 3 bases at J, leaving 7 bases unmatched. This CDR3 is 15 amino acids long. CDR1 and CDR2 from the germline V gene are SNHLY and FYNNEI. The CDR3 here is CASRPGQGTEETQYF. The CDR3 DNA follows: TGTGCCAGCAGGCCGGGACAGGGGACAGAAGAGACCCAGTACTTC.

The V gene is TRBV6-5, the J gene TRBJ2-5, with 16 bases identical to TRBD2. Looked up from germline, CDR1 is MNHEY and CDR2 is SVGAGI. The CDR3 totals 16 residues. Losses at the gene ends were 4 bases for V and 5 bases for J; bases not matched to a gene: 4. The CDR3 DNA sequence: TGTGCCAGCAGTTTGGGACTAGCGGGGGGGCAGGAGACCCAGTACTTC. The encoded protein is CASSLGLAGGQETQYF.

This chain links TRBV27 with TRBJ2-7, with no clear D. There are 16 residues in the CDR3. Deletions cut 2 bases from V and 1 base from J, with 15 bases between. Germline CDR1 and CDR2: MNHEY and SMNVEV (reference sequence). The CDR3 here is CASSLRVGQPSYEQYF. The CDR3 DNA follows: TGTGCCAGCAGTTTACGCGTTGGGCAGCCATCCTACGAGCAGTACTTC.

Written as DNA, the CDR3 is TGTGCCAGCAGCCAAGGCGTACTTCTAGCGTCCACCGGGGAGCTGTTTTTT. Its translation: CASSQGVLLASTGELFF. The genes are TRBV4-2 and TRBJ2-2; D is perhaps TRBD2 (6 bases). This CDR3 contains 17 residues. V was clipped by 1 base and J by 4 bases, with 16 bases between them. Germline CDR1 and CDR2: LGHNA and YNFKEQ.

The gene calls are TRBV6-6 and TRBJ2-3, with D uncertain. Germline V lookup: CDR1 MNHNY, CDR2 SVGAGI (reference sequence). The CDR3 covers 14 residues. V shed 0 bases and J shed 2 bases, with 6 bases lying between them. The CDR3 loop reads CASSYSGITDTQYF. The CDR3 coding sequence is TGTGCCAGCAGTTACTCTGGCATCACAGATACGCAGTATTTT.

The CDR3, as DNA: TGCGCCAGCAGCCACGAACAGGGGGCCAACTATGGCTACACCTTC. The encoded protein is CASSHEQGANYGYTF. The rearrangement joins TRBV4-1 to TRBJ1-2, with 9 positions matching TRBD1. Trimming cost V 3 bases and J 2 bases; bases outside gene matches: 4. The CDR3 totals 15 residues. Germline loops: CDR1 MGHRA, CDR2 YSYEKL.